The rows below give T cell receptor beta chains drawn from one sample of a study of beta chain features in type 1 diabetes. This table comes from immunoSEQ multiplex PCR, and its TCRdb copy is limited to in-frame clones, with some not included. The data show fewer than 150,000 clones, 6.9% seen once. Material for sequencing was central memory CD4+ T cells from blood. These receptors all come from a woman in her twenties or thirties in good health. Both conserved end residues are part of each CDR3. The D gene is left open where the match is weak. The size entry is marked missing in some rows and otherwise reads once, few, many or a size class.

V gene,J gene,D gene,clone size,CDR3 DNA,CDR3 protein
TRBV2,TRBJ2-1,TRBD2,many,TGTGCCAGCAGGGGTAGGACTAGCGGGAGCTCCTACAATGAGCAGTTCTTC,CASRGRTSGSSYNEQFF
TRBV7-6,TRBJ2-7,TRBD1,few,TGTGCCAGCAGCTTAGGCGCACCGGGACAGGGCCAGGAGCAGTACTTC,CASSLGAPGQGQEQYF
TRBV6-5,TRBJ2-7,TRBD2,.,TGTGCCAGCAGGTTAGCTAGCGGGTCATACGAGCAGTACTTC,CASRLASGSYEQYF
TRBV29-1,TRBJ2-2,TRBD2,few,TGCAGCGTTGAAGATCCTGTTGGCGGACTAGCGGGAGTTGGGACCGGGGAGCTGTTTTTT,CSVEDPVGGLAGVGTGELFF
TRBV29-1,TRBJ2-7,.,few,TGCAGCGTTGTGCTCGTAGCGGCAGACTCCTACGAGCAGTACTTC,CSVVLVAADSYEQYF
TRBV7-2,TRBJ2-5,.,.,TGTGCCAGCAGCTTAGAAGCGGGTCAAGAGACCCAGTACTTC,CASSLEAGQETQYF
TRBV9,TRBJ2-3,TRBD2,.,TGTGCCAGCAGCGTAACGCCCAGCGGGAGAGGGGCAGATACGCAGTATTTT,CASSVTPSGRGADTQYF
TRBV28,TRBJ2-6,.,few,TGTGCCAGCAGTTTGAGGGGGACTGGGGCCAACGTCCTGACTTTC,CASSLRGTGANVLTF
TRBV6-6,TRBJ2-3,.,few,TGTGCCAGCAAGGCAGGACTAAGCACAGATACGCAGTATTTT,CASKAGLSTDTQYF
TRBV21-1,TRBJ1-1,.,.,TGTGCCAGCAGCAAAGTAACCGGGTGTAGGAACACTGAAGCTTTCTTT,CASSKVTGCRNTEAFF
TRBV7-9,TRBJ2-7,TRBD2,.,TGTGCCAGCAGCCACACTAGCGGGAGGGCCTACGAGCAGTACTTC,CASSHTSGRAYEQYF
TRBV11-2,TRBJ1-5,.,.,TGTGCCAGCGGCAGACAGGCCGATCAGCCCCAGCATTTT,CASGRQADQPQHF
TRBV4-1,TRBJ2-7,.,few,TGCGCCAGCAGCCACCCTCGGCGGTCCTACGAGCAGTACTTC,CASSHPRRSYEQYF
TRBV7-9,TRBJ1-4,.,many,TGTGCCAGCAGCTTAGCCTCCACCCGAGGGGAAAAACTGTTTTTT,CASSLASTRGEKLFF
TRBV7-3,TRBJ2-7,TRBD2,few,TGTGCCAGCAGCTTAGGGACTAGCGGGAGCGAGCAGTACTTC,CASSLGTSGSEQYF
TRBV21-1,TRBJ2-5,.,few,TGTGCCAGCAGCGAAAATGGAACAGGGGTAGGGGGTGAGACCCAGTACTTC,CASSENGTGVGGETQYF
TRBV6-5,TRBJ2-1,TRBD1,few,TGTGCCAGCAGACCGGGACAGGTGCCTTGGGGGGAGCAGTTCTTC,CASRPGQVPWGEQFF
TRBV11-2,TRBJ2-6,.,.,TGTGCCAGCTCTAGGGGCTCTGGGGCCAACGTCCTGACTTTC,CASSRGSGANVLTF
TRBV28,TRBJ1-5,TRBD1,few,TGTGCCAGCAGGACAGGGGGCAATCAGCCCCAGCATTTT,CASRTGGNQPQHF
TRBV4-2,TRBJ2-7,TRBD1,.,TGTGCCAGCAGCCACAAGACAGGGGGCTCCTACGAGCAGTACTTC,CASSHKTGGSYEQYF